One sample yielded the 28 T cell receptor beta chains listed below, sequenced in a study of CD8 T cells in Susac syndrome. Roughly 0.45 to 1 ug RNA was reverse transcribed with random hexamers. One entry per CDR3 protein, called by TCRdb with MiXCR from the immunoSEQ multiplex PCR reads. Of some 130,000 distinct CDR3 sequences listed, approximately 94% are singletons. The specimen was CD4+ T cells from PBMCs. The receptors come from a human donor with multiple sclerosis.

This chain connects TRBV10-3 to TRBJ2-2; D call uncertain. The CDR3 consists of 15 residues. Germline CDR1 and CDR2: ENHRY and SYGVKD. V lost 3 bases and J 4 bases, leaving 12 bases between the germline ends. The CDR3 reads CAISDPPKGTGELFF. CDR3 DNA: TGTGCCATCAGTGATCCCCCTAAAGGCACCGGGGAGCTGTTTTTT.

The chain combines TRBV6-5 with TRBJ1-1; D is perhaps TRBD1 (5 bases). The germline gives CDR1 MNHEY, CDR2 SVGAGI. V was trimmed by 1 base and J by 5 bases, leaving 17 bases between them. The CDR3 sequence is 16 residues long. CDR3 bases: TGTGCCAGCAGTTACTTGGGGCCGAAAGGGACGACTGAAGCTTTCTTT. This translates into CASSYLGPKGTTEAFF.

The chain employs TRBV5-1 and TRBJ1-1; 8 bases map to TRBD1. The CDR3 consists of 15 residues. The junction had 4 bases not matched to a gene; V was cut back by 2 bases and J by 1 base. Looked up from germline, CDR1 is SGHRS and CDR2 is YFSETQ. The CDR3 sequence: CASSFIQGANTEAFF. CDR3 bases: TGCGCCAGCAGCTTCATTCAGGGGGCGAACACTGAAGCTTTCTTT.

The chain employs TRBV12-3 or TRBV12-4 and TRBJ2-2, with 9 positions matching TRBD1. J lost 5 bases, V lost 2 bases, and 3 bases had no gene match. The CDR3 has 15 amino acids. Here the CDR3 reads CASSLTDRGTGELFF. CDR3 DNA sequence: TGTGCCAGCAGTTTAACGGACAGGGGTACCGGGGAGCTGTTTTTT.

The rearrangement links TRBV6-1 to TRBJ1-5; possible D gene TRBD1, 5 bases. Germline lookup yields CDR1 MNHNS and CDR2 SASEGT. V shed 7 bases and J shed 4 bases, with 17 bases lying between them. The CDR3 has 15 residues. In DNA, the CDR3 is TGTGCCAGCACCGGGGCCCTTCTAGGTAATCAGCCCCAGCATTTT. Translated, it gives CASTGALLGNQPQHF.

The V and J genes are TRBV24-1 and TRBJ2-3, with D possibly TRBD2 on 5 matching bases. Germline V gene lookup returns CDR1 KGHDR and CDR2 SFDVKD. CDR3 length equals 13 residues. V was trimmed by 9 bases and J by 2 bases, leaving 11 bases between them. This CDR3 is CATEGTHTDTQYF. Written as DNA, the CDR3 is TGTGCCACCGAGGGCACCCACACAGATACGCAGTATTTT.

This chain links TRBV25-1 with TRBJ1-1; D unresolved. There are 13 residues in the CDR3. CDR1 is MGHDK, CDR2 SYGVNS, per germline. V shed 4 bases and J shed 4 bases, with 10 bases lying between them. CDR3 loop: CASSVPAGTEAFF. CDR3 nucleotide sequence: TGTGCCAGCAGTGTTCCCGCGGGCACTGAAGCTTTCTTT. Based on the CDR3 plus reference TRBV25-1 and TRBJ1-1, the full variable domain is EADIYQTPRYLVIGTGKKITLECSQTMGHDKMYWYQQDPGMELHLIHYSYGVNSTEKGDLSSESTVSRIRTEHFPLTLESARPSHTSQYLCASSVPAGTEAFFGQGTRLTVV.

V and J are TRBV29-1 and TRBJ2-5, with TRBD1 matching 9 bases. This CDR3 has 14 residues. The germline CDR1 and CDR2 sequences are SQVTM and ANQGSEA. V was pared by 3 bases and J by 4 bases, with 6 bases of the junction left unmatched. The CDR3 sequence is CSVEMGQGGETQYF. DNA for the CDR3: TGCAGCGTTGAGATGGGACAGGGAGGAGAGACCCAGTACTTC.

This sequence joins TRBV6-2 or TRBV6-3 and TRBJ2-5; 10 bases line up with TRBD2. With 11 bases clipped from V and 4 bases from J, the junction kept 7 bases outside the gene matches. Germline CDR1 MNHEY, CDR2 SVGEGT. The CDR3 is 13 amino acids. CDR3 amino acids: CAGRTSGSETQYF. The CDR3 nucleotides read TGTGCCGGACGGACTAGCGGTTCAGAGACCCAGTACTTC.

The chain combines TRBV9 with TRBJ1-1, with a possible D match to TRBD1 (6 bases). Germline values: CDR1 SGDLS, CDR2 YYNGEE. With 3 bases removed from V and 1 base from J, the gap between germline ends came to 10 bases. The CDR3 sequence is 14 residues long. CDR3 in DNA: TGTGCCAGCAGCGCACTGGGACAGAACACTGAAGCTTTCTTT. Translation: CASSALGQNTEAFF.

V is TRBV7-2 and J is TRBJ1-6; 11 positions match TRBD1. The CDR3 is 14 amino acids. The J segment lost 9 bases and the V segment lost 6 bases, leaving 4 bases of the junction unmatched. CDR1 SGHTA and CDR2 FQGNSA come from the germline V gene. CDR3 nucleotides: TGTGCCAGCAGTCCCGGGACAGGGGGTTCACCCCTCCACTTT. It codes for CASSPGTGGSPLHF. Using reference TRBV7-2 and TRBJ1-6 for the parts outside the CDR3, the full variable domain is GAGVSQSPSNKVTEKGKDVELRCDPISGHTALYWYRQSLGQGLEFLIYFQGNSAPDKSGLPSDRFSAERTGGSVSTLTIQRTQQEDSAVYLCASSPGTGGSPLHFGNGTRLTVT.

The rearrangement uses TRBV30 and TRBJ1-5; the D is unclear. This CDR3 contains 11 residues. V was cut by 8 bases and J by 4 bases, with 9 bases left in between. The germline gives CDR1 GTSNPN, CDR2 SVGIG (reference sequence). The CDR3 nucleotides are TGTGCCCGGTGGTGGAATCAGCCCCAGCATTTT. It specifies CARWWNQPQHF.

The chain employs TRBV9 and TRBJ1-4; 9 positions match TRBD1. Germline trimming cut 4 bases from V and 5 bases from J; bases unmatched to any gene: 3. CDR3 size: 14 residues. CDR1 and CDR2 from the germline V gene are SGDLS and YYNGEE. The CDR3 protein is CASSYGQGNEKLFF. The DNA for the CDR3 is TGTGCCAGCAGCTACGGACAGGGGAATGAAAAACTGTTTTTT.

This chain uses TRBV19 with TRBJ1-2; D might be TRBD1 (6 bases). Per germline, CDR1 LNHDA and CDR2 SQIVND (reference sequence). Trimming shortened V by 6 bases and J by 5 bases, and 19 bases separated the two germline ends. The CDR3 loop spans 15 amino acids. CDR3 loop: CASREADRFSYGYTF. The CDR3 DNA reads as TGTGCCAGTAGGGAAGCGGACAGATTTTCGTATGGCTACACCTTC.

The chain combines TRBV4-1 with TRBJ2-5, with TRBD1 matching over 8 bases. V shed 1 base, J shed 2 bases, and the junction held 6 bases outside the gene matches. The CDR3 runs to 16 residues. From germline, CDR1 is MGHRA and CDR2 YSYEKL. The CDR3 loop reads CASSQGRGTGQETQYF. The CDR3 coding sequence is TGCGCCAGCAGCCAAGGGAGGGGGACAGGACAAGAGACCCAGTACTTC.

The rearrangement uses TRBV29-1 and TRBJ2-7, with 7 bases matching TRBD1. This CDR3 spans 14 amino acids. Per the germline V gene, CDR1 is SQVTM and CDR2 is ANQGSEA. The V segment lost 2 bases and the J segment 2 bases; nucleotides outside the gene matches: 6. The CDR3 loop is CSVETGTVAYEQYF. CDR3 DNA: TGCAGCGTTGAAACCGGGACAGTCGCCTACGAGCAGTACTTC.

The chain uses TRBV23-1 and TRBJ2-1, with 9 bases aligning to TRBD1. TRBV23-1 is placed among ORFs of uncertain function. The CDR3 loop spans 14 amino acids. Trimming took 10 bases from V and 0 from J; bases not matched to a gene: 4. CDR3 sequence (DNA): TGCGCCATTGACAGGGGGAGCTCCTACAATGAGCAGTTCTTC. Translating it yields CAIDRGSSYNEQFF.

V is TRBV4-1 and J is TRBJ1-1; TRBD1 might be the D (5 bases). Per germline, CDR1 MGHRA and CDR2 YSYEKL. The CDR3 contains 20 residues. Trimming shortened V by 0 bases and J by 3 bases, and 26 bases separated the two germline ends. The CDR3 spells CASSQDRAPGTPKGDTEAFF. The DNA for the CDR3 is TGCGCCAGCAGCCAAGATCGGGCCCCCGGGACGCCCAAAGGAGACACTGAAGCTTTCTTT.

The chain has TRBV18 and TRBJ2-7; D may be TRBD2 (5 bases). Germline CDR1 reads KGHSH; CDR2 reads LQKENI. There are 13 residues in the CDR3. V was clipped by 2 bases and J by 2 bases, with 7 bases between them. CDR3 nucleotides: TGTGCCAGCTCACCAGGGGAGACCTACGAGCAGTACTTC. Translating it yields CASSPGETYEQYF.

The rearrangement links TRBV7-8 to TRBJ2-7; 10 bases are a match to TRBD2. Germline CDR1 SGHVS, CDR2 FQNEAQ. J gave up 3 bases and V 0 bases, and 5 bases lay outside the gene matches. The CDR3 consists of 16 residues. The CDR3: CASSLAPLAGVYEQYF. Here the CDR3 DNA reads TGTGCCAGCAGCTTAGCTCCCCTAGCGGGAGTCTACGAGCAGTACTTC. Looking up the rest from reference TRBV7-8 and TRBJ2-7 gives the full variable domain: GAGVSQSPRYKVAKRGQDVALRCDPISGHVSLFWYQQALGQGPEFLTYFQNEAQLDKSGLPSDRFFAERPEGSVSTLKIQRTQQEDSAVYLCASSLAPLAGVYEQYFGPGTRLTVT.

This clonotype was recorded a few times. This chain connects TRBV7-9 to TRBJ1-1; D uncertain. Germline-derived CDR1 and CDR2 are SEHNR and FQNEAQ (reference sequence). V gave up 2 bases and J gave up 3 bases, with 1 base separating them. CDR3 length: 11 residues. The CDR3 DNA reads TGTGCCAGCAGCTTATACACTGAAGCTTTCTTT. Translating gives CASSLYTEAFF.

V usage is TRBV5-1 and J usage is TRBJ1-1; possible D gene TRBD1, 5 bases. V was shortened by 5 bases and J by 1 base, with 12 bases between the two germline ends. Looked up from germline, CDR1 is SGHRS and CDR2 is YFSETQ. The CDR3 totals 14 residues. The CDR3 bases are TGCGCCAGCAGTCCAGGGTGGGGGAACACTGAAGCTTTCTTT. Amino acid sequence: CASSPGWGNTEAFF.

The chain employs TRBV5-4 and TRBJ1-3; 9 nucleotides align to TRBD1. Germline assignment: CDR1 SGHNT and CDR2 YYREEE (reference sequence). The trim removed 3 bases at V and 3 bases at J, leaving 7 bases unmatched. This CDR3 contains 16 residues. The CDR3 DNA reads as TGTGCCAGCAGCTCGATGGGACAGGGAAGTGGAAACACCATATATTTT. The encoded protein is CASSSMGQGSGNTIYF.

The V and J genes are TRBV10-3 and TRBJ2-7, with 8 bases that match TRBD1. The trim removed 3 bases at V and 2 bases at J, leaving 6 bases unmatched. This CDR3 has 15 amino acids. Germline loops: CDR1 ENHRY, CDR2 SYGVKD. The CDR3 DNA reads TGTGCCATCAGTGAAGCCGGGACAGGCCCCTACGAGCAGTACTTC. It codes for CAISEAGTGPYEQYF.

V gene TRBV9 combines with J gene TRBJ2-5; D gene unclear. CDR1 is SGDLS and CDR2 is YYNGEE in the germline V gene. V lost 4 bases and J lost 5, with 9 bases in between. The CDR3 spans 12 residues. In DNA, the CDR3 is TGTGCCAGCAGCAAAACCCCGGAGACCCAGTACTTC. This encodes CASSKTPETQYF. The variable domain in full, completed from reference TRBV9 and TRBJ2-5, reads DSGVTQTPKHLITATGQRVTLRCSPRSGDLSVYWYQQSLDQGLQFLIQYYNGEERAKGNILERFSAQQFPDLHSELNLSSLELGDSALYFCASSKTPETQYFGPGTRLLVL.

The chain links TRBV5-4 to TRBJ1-2; weak D call: TRBD1 (6 bases). CDR3 size: 13 residues. V lost 5 bases, J lost 8 bases, and 16 bases lay in between. Germline V gives CDR1 SGHNT, CDR2 YYREEE (reference sequence). CDR3 bases: TGTGCCAGCAGATCTCCAGGGGCTCGAGGCTACACCTTC. As protein: CASRSPGARGYTF.

The chain employs TRBV7-8 and TRBJ2-1; possible D gene TRBD2, 5 bases. The CDR3 loop spans 16 amino acids. Germline CDR1 reads SGHVS; CDR2 reads FQNEAQ. The ends were cut back, 7 bases at V and 0 bases at J, with 16 bases in the middle. DNA of the CDR3: TGTGCCAGCATCCTAGGTTTAGGGAGCTCCTACAATGAGCAGTTCTTC. Its translation: CASILGLGSSYNEQFF.

This clonotype appeared a few times. This chain uses TRBV28 with TRBJ2-7; no reliable D call. The germline gives CDR1 MDHEN, CDR2 SYDVKM. V was shortened by 4 bases and J by 4 bases, with 11 bases between the two germline ends. There are 13 residues in the CDR3. DNA of the CDR3: TGTGCCAGCAGTTCCCCCGGCCGGTACGAGCAGTACTTC. This encodes CASSSPGRYEQYF.